This T cell receptor (beta chain) was sequenced during a study of cytomegalovirus exposure and HLA in healthy donors. Concerning this clone itself: Antigen: not known.

Germline values: CDR1 MDHEN, CDR2 SYDVKM. This CDR3 is built from 15 residues. V trimming: 4 bases; J trimming: 4 bases; junction bases outside the gene matches: 9. The study's findings and limits: Later analysis identified a missense DCLRE1C variant that was linked to TCR beta V- and J-gene trimming.

The PCR used 60 Vbeta and 13 Jbeta primers. The assay was immunoSEQ multiplex PCR, and TCRdb's table has in-frame clones only and misses some. The data hold roughly 150,000 clones, with about 80% observed a single time. Sequenced material: PBMCs. The V call is TRBV28, the J call TRBJ2-5; TRBD2 aligns across 7 bases. The clonotype originates from a girl aged 5 to 17 in good health and CMV-seropositive. The CDR3 DNA follows: TGTGCCAGCAGTTCGCGCGGGGGACCCAGAGAGACCCAGTACTTC. Its translation is CASSSRGGPRETQYF. Combining the CDR3 with reference TRBV28 and TRBJ2-5 gives the whole variable domain DVKVTQSSRYLVKRTGEKVFLECVQDMDHENMFWYRQDPGLGLRLIYFSYDVKMKEKGDIPEGYSVSREKKERFSLILESASTNQTSMYLCASSSRGGPRETQYFGPGTRLLVL.